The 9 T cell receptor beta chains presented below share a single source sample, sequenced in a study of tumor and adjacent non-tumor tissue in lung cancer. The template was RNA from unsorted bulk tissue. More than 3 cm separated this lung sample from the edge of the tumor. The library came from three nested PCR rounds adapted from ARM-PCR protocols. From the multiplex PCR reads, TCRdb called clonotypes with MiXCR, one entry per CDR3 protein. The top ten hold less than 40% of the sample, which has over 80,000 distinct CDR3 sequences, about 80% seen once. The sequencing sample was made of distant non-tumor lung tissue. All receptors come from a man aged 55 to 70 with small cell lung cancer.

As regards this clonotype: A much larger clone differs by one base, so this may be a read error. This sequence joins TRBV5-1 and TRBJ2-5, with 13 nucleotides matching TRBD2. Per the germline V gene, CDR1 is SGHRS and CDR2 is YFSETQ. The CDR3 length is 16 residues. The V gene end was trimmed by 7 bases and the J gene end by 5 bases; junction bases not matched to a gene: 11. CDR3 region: CASFPTSGRVRETQYF. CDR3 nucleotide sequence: TGCGCCAGCTTCCCCACTAGCGGGAGGGTGCGGGAGACCCAGTACTTC.

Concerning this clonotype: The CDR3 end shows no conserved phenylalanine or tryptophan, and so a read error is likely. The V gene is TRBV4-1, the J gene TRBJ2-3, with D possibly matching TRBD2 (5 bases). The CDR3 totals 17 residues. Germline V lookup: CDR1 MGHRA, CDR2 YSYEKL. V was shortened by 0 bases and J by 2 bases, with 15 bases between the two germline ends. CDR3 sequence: CASSQETAGASTDTQYL. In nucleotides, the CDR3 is TGCGCCAGCAGCCAAGAGACGGCGGGTGCCTCCACAGATACGCAGTATTTA.

As DNA, the CDR3 is TGTGCCAGCACCCCCGAGGGGGGGATTGGCACTGAAGCTTTCTTT. Translating gives CASTPEGGIGTEAFF. This chain links TRBV12-3 or TRBV12-4 with TRBJ1-1; possibly TRBD1 for D (6 bases). V shed 7 bases and J shed 4 bases, with 19 bases lying between them. The CDR3 covers 15 residues.

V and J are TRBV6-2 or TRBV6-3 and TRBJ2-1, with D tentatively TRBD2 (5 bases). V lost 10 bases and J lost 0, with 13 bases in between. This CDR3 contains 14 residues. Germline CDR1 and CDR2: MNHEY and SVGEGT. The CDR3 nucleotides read TGTGCCACCTCACCCCGGGACTCCTACAATGAGCAGTTCTTC. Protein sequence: CATSPRDSYNEQFF.

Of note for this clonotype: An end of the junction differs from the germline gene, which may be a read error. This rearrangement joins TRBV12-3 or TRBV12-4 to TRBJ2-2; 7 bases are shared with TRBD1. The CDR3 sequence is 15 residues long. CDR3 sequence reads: CASSSYGTDTEELFF. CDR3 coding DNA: TGTGCCAGCAGTTCCTATGGGACAGACACCGAGGAGCTGTTTTTT.

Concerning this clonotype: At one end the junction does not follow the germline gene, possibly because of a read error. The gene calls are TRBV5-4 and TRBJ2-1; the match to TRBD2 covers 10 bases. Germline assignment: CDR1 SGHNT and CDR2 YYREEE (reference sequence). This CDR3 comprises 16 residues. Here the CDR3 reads CASSSRTSGIYNEQFF. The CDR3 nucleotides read TGTGCTAGCAGCTCTCGGACTAGCGGAATCTACAATGAGCAGTTCTTC.

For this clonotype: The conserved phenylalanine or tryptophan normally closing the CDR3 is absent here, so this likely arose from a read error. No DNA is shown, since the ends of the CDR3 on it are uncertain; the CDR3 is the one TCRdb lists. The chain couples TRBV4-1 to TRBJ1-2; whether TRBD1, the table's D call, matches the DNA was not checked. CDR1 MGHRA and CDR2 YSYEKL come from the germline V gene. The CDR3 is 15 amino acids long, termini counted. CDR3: CASSQPDRANYGYNS.

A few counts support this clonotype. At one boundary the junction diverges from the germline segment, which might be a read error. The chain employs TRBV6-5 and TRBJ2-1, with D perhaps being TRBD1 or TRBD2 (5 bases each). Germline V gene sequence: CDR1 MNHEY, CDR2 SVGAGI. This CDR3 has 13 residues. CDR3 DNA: TGCGCCAGCAGGGAGATCCCGGCGGATGAGCATTTCTTC. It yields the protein CASREIPADEHFF.

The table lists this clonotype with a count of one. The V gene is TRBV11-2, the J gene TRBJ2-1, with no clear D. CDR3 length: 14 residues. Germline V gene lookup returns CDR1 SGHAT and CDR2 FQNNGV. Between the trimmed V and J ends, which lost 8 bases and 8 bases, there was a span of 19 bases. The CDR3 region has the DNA TGTGCCAGCCAGAGGTGGCAGAGCGACCATGAGCAGTTCTTC. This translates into CASQRWQSDHEQFF.